Following are 23 T cell receptor beta chains from one sample sequenced in a study of blood T cell repertoires in COVID-19. Produced via immunoSEQ multiplex PCR; TCRdb's table is partial and in-frame only. The table shows roughly 68,000 clones, with 75% to 90% occurring only once. The sequencing sample was made of peripheral blood. The source is a woman of 80 years or more with acute or convalescent COVID-19.

This clone turned up a few times. The rearrangement uses TRBV19 and TRBJ2-7; 8 nucleotides match TRBD1. The length of the CDR3 is 16 residues. The J segment lost 3 bases and the V segment lost 5 bases, leaving 12 bases of the junction unmatched. CDR1 LNHDA and CDR2 SQIVND come from the germline V gene (reference sequence). DNA of the CDR3: TGTGCCAGTAGTCTGGGCCTCGGGACAGGAGGCTACGAGCAGTACTTC. It specifies CASSLGLGTGGYEQYF.

The chain joins TRBV6-6 to TRBJ1-2; D is unresolved. CDR1 and CDR2 from the germline V gene are MNHNY and SVGAGI (reference sequence). V gave up 7 bases and J gave up 0 bases, with 12 bases separating them. CDR3 length equals 14 residues. In DNA, the CDR3 is TGTGCCAGCACCCCAACCCCAGCTAACTATGGCTACACCTTC. Protein sequence: CASTPTPANYGYTF.

The chain couples TRBV5-8 to TRBJ1-5; 10 bases align to TRBD1. J lost 4 bases, V lost 4 bases, and 2 bases had no gene match. The CDR3 totals 14 residues. Germline values: CDR1 SGHTS, CDR2 YDEGEE. The CDR3 DNA is TGTGCCAGCAGCACGGGACAGGGGAATCAGCCCCAGCATTTT. Translated, it gives CASSTGQGNQPQHF.

The chain employs TRBV5-4 and TRBJ2-7; possible D gene TRBD1, 5 bases. Germline CDR1 is SGHNT and CDR2 is YYREEE (reference sequence). This CDR3 has 14 amino acids. The ends were cut back, 4 bases at V and 0 bases at J, with 11 bases in the middle. CDR3 protein: CASSGQINSYEQYF. CDR3 bases: TGTGCCAGCAGCGGACAAATAAACTCCTACGAGCAGTACTTC.

The chain carries TRBV9 and TRBJ2-1, with D possibly matching TRBD1 (5 bases). With 3 bases removed from V and 0 bases from J, the gap between germline ends came to 13 bases. Germline lookup yields CDR1 SGDLS and CDR2 YYNGEE. The CDR3 spans 16 residues. The DNA for the CDR3 is TGTGCCAGCAGCGCTGAATCAAGGGGCTCCTACAATGAGCAGTTCTTC. Translation gives CASSAESRGSYNEQFF.

The rearrangement uses TRBV2 and TRBJ2-5, with D possibly being TRBD1 (6 bases). The V and J ends lost 3 bases and 11 bases respectively, with 13 bases between them. This CDR3 has 12 amino acids. Per the germline V gene, CDR1 is SNHLY and CDR2 is FYNNEI. CDR3 nucleotide sequence: TGTGCCAGCAGTGACATCGGACAGAGACAGTACTTC. Translated: CASSDIGQRQYF.

The chain carries TRBV24-1 and TRBJ2-2; tentatively, D is TRBD2 (6 bases). This CDR3 region has 13 residues. Trimming removed 5 bases from V and 7 bases from J, with 10 bases in between. The germline CDR1 and CDR2 sequences are KGHDR and SFDVKD. The CDR3 loop is CATSAGEYGELFF. In nucleotides, the CDR3 is TGTGCCACCAGTGCGGGGGAGTACGGGGAGCTGTTTTTT.

This sequence joins TRBV5-4 and TRBJ2-1, with a weak D call TRBD1 (6 bases). From germline, CDR1 is SGHNT and CDR2 YYREEE (reference sequence). Trimming stripped 4 bases from V and 2 bases from J, with 16 bases between. CDR3 length: 16 amino acids. CDR3 amino acids: CASSSRSGVTYNEQFF. CDR3 DNA sequence: TGTGCCAGCAGCAGTCGCTCAGGGGTTACCTACAATGAGCAGTTCTTC.

The CDR3 sequence is CASSQVLGAGETGELFF. The CDR3 DNA is TGTGCCAGCAGCCAAGTCTTGGGGGCGGGAGAGACCGGGGAGCTGTTTTTT. The J gene is TRBJ2-2, the V gene TRBV3-1 (or the pseudogene TRBV3-2), with TRBD2 as a possible D gene (7 bases). The CDR3 length is 17 residues. CDR1 is LGHDT, CDR2 YNNKEL, per germline (reference sequence). The V and J ends lost 1 base and 5 bases respectively, with 17 bases between them.

The gene calls are TRBV7-9 and TRBJ2-1; the D gene is possibly TRBD1 (6 bases). This CDR3 contains 16 residues. Germline V CDR1 and CDR2: SEHNR, FQNEAQ (reference sequence). With 6 bases removed from V and 6 bases from J, the gap between germline ends came to 21 bases. CDR3 residues: CASRAGEVGGINEQFF. CDR3 coding DNA: TGTGCCAGCAGGGCTGGTGAGGTAGGGGGAATCAATGAGCAGTTCTTC.

This sequence joins TRBV3-1 (or the pseudogene TRBV3-2) and TRBJ2-1, with D perhaps TRBD1 (6 bases). Trimming removed 4 bases at V and 7 bases at J, with 20 bases between. This CDR3 spans 16 amino acids. Germline CDR1 is LGHDT and CDR2 is YNNKEL (reference sequence). DNA for the CDR3: TGTGCCAGCAGCCTACAGAGGACAGTCAGATTAAATGAGCAGTTCTTC. Its translation: CASSLQRTVRLNEQFF.

The rearrangement joins TRBV5-6 to TRBJ2-1, with 12 bases that match TRBD2. This CDR3 spans 15 amino acids. Germline V gene data show CDR1 as SGHDT and CDR2 as YYEEEE. Trimming removed 1 base from V and 6 bases from J; junction bases left unmatched: 2. The CDR3 spells CASSLQLAGGNEQFF. CDR3 DNA: TGTGCCAGCAGCTTGCAACTAGCGGGAGGCAATGAGCAGTTCTTC. Using reference TRBV5-6 and TRBJ2-1 for the parts outside the CDR3, the full variable domain is DAGVTQSPTHLIKTRGQQVTLRCSPKSGHDTVSWYQQALGQGPQFIFQYYEEEERQRGNFPDRFSGHQFPNYSSELNVNALLLGDSALYLCASSLQLAGGNEQFFGPGTRLTVL.

As to this clone: One junction end does not reproduce the germline sequence, and a read error may be involved. The V gene is TRBV7-7, the J gene TRBJ2-1, with D uncertain. The CDR3 is 13 residues long. Germline assignment: CDR1 SSHAT and CDR2 FNYEAQ (reference sequence). CDR3 coding DNA: TGTGCTAGCAGCTTAGGTCCAAACAATGAGCAGTTCTTC. Amino acid sequence: CASSLGPNNEQFF.

This clone appeared a few times. This rearrangement joins TRBV27 to TRBJ1-1, with 9 bases that match TRBD1. The trim removed 5 bases at V and 0 bases at J, leaving 7 bases unmatched. The CDR3 length is 16 residues. Per germline, CDR1 MNHEY and CDR2 SMNVEV (reference sequence). The CDR3 DNA reads TGTGCCAGCAGTGGAGACAGGGGGTCTATGAACACTGAAGCTTTCTTT. Its protein is CASSGDRGSMNTEAFF.

In this sample, this clone turned up a few times. The J gene is TRBJ1-5, the V gene TRBV27, with 9 bases aligning to TRBD1. The CDR3 is made up of 13 amino acids. Germline lookup yields CDR1 MNHEY and CDR2 SMNVEV (reference sequence). Trimming at V came to 4 bases and at J to 7 bases, leaving 2 bases not matched to a gene. The CDR3 DNA follows: TGTGCCAGCAGTTGGACAGGGGAACAGCCCCAGCATTTT. This codes for CASSWTGEQPQHF.

This clone has only a few counts. J is TRBJ2-5 and V is TRBV2; 9 bases are shared with TRBD1. The CDR3 is made up of 15 amino acids. CDR1 SNHLY and CDR2 FYNNEI come from the germline V gene. V lost 3 bases to trimming and J lost 4 bases; unmatched junction nucleotides: 6. The CDR3 protein is CASSEGQGRRETQYF. The CDR3 DNA reads TGTGCCAGCAGTGAGGGACAGGGAAGAAGAGAGACCCAGTACTTC.

The chain links TRBV19 to TRBJ1-6; D is possibly TRBD1 (6 bases). CDR3 length equals 14 residues. Germline CDR1 LNHDA, CDR2 SQIVND (reference sequence). Deletions cut 9 bases from V and 4 bases from J, with 13 bases between. CDR3 protein: CASGSGTYNSPLHF. CDR3 sequence (DNA): TGTGCCAGCGGCTCCGGGACATATAATTCACCCCTCCACTTT.

This chain links TRBV5-1 with TRBJ2-5; possibly TRBD2 for D (6 bases). Trimming took 0 bases from V and 7 from J, leaving 19 bases between them. CDR1 is SGHRS, CDR2 YFSETQ, per germline. The CDR3 is 16 amino acids. CDR3 bases: TGCGCCAGCAGCTTGGTGGGGACGCAATACGGGGGGACCCAGTACTTC. Translation gives CASSLVGTQYGGTQYF. The complete variable domain, with remaining parts taken from reference TRBV5-1 and TRBJ2-5, reads KAGVTQTPRYLIKTRGQQVTLSCSPISGHRSVSWYQQTPGQGLQFLFEYFSETQRNKGNFPGRFSGRQFSNSRSEMNVSTLELGDSALYLCASSLVGTQYGGTQYFGPGTRLLVL.

The chain links TRBV10-3 to TRBJ2-1, with TRBD2 identical over 9 bases. V dropped 0 bases and J dropped 0; count of bases not matched to a gene: 3. Germline V CDR1 and CDR2: ENHRY, SYGVKD. The CDR3 loop spans 17 amino acids. The CDR3 DNA is TGTGCCATCAGTGAGTCAGGTAGCGGGAGCTCCTACAATGAGCAGTTCTTC. Its translation is CAISESGSGSSYNEQFF.

The chain recombines TRBV9 with TRBJ2-2; 9 positions match TRBD1. After removal of 4 bases from V and 5 bases from J, the junction contained 6 bases not matched to a gene. The V gene's germline CDR1 is SGDLS and CDR2 YYNGEE. This CDR3 comprises 15 residues. CDR3 bases: TGTGCCAGCAGCCCCCAGGGGACAGGGACCGGGGAGCTGTTTTTT. It codes for CASSPQGTGTGELFF.

J is TRBJ2-1 and V is TRBV9, with a tentative D call TRBD1 (5 bases). V lost 0 bases, J lost 2 bases, and 15 bases lay in between. This CDR3 is 17 amino acids long. Germline CDR1 reads SGDLS; CDR2 reads YYNGEE. The CDR3 coding sequence is TGTGCCAGCAGCGTAGAATCGGCCAGGGAAGCCTACAATGAGCAGTTCTTC. Translated: CASSVESAREAYNEQFF.

This clone was detected only a few times. The chain uses TRBV18 and TRBJ1-2; D uncertain. In germline, CDR1 is KGHSH, CDR2 LQKENI. V shed 3 bases and J shed 4 bases, with 15 bases lying between them. This CDR3 comprises 15 residues. In nucleotides, the CDR3 is TGTGCCAGCTCACCTGTCTGGGAGCAGATCTATGGCTACACCTTC. It encodes CASSPVWEQIYGYTF.

The V call is TRBV6-1, the J call TRBJ1-3; weak D call: TRBD1 (6 bases). The germline CDR1 and CDR2 sequences are MNHNS and SASEGT. This CDR3 contains 17 residues. Trimming removed 2 bases from V and 2 bases from J, with 16 bases in between. CDR3 sequence reads: CASSEPNWGLTGNTIYF. The CDR3 nucleotides read TGTGCCAGCAGTGAACCGAATTGGGGGCTGACTGGAAACACCATATATTTT.